The present T cell receptor beta chain was sequenced within a study of identical twins. Study-wide findings and caveats: Beta clonotypes that were abundant in cord blood contained fewer insertions, a pattern absent from memory repertoires. In zero-insertion analyses, partial confounding could arise from invariant MAIT and iNKT cells.

Each donor was a healthy Caucasian. Trimming removed 3 bases at V and 3 bases at J, with 11 bases between. Germline loops: CDR1 SEHNR, CDR2 FQNEAQ (reference sequence). The CDR3 totals 14 residues. This clonotype has more than one count but fewer than ten. Its antigen remains unidentified. One entry per CDR3 protein, called by TCRdb with MiXCR from the 5' RACE reads. The table includes about 570,000 distinct CDR3 sequences, 9.6% detected once. In addition, the sample was reused for a study of yellow fever vaccine responses in identical twins.

Sequenced sample: PBMCs. The rearrangement uses TRBV7-9 and TRBJ1-2, with D unclear. This receptor was identified in a woman in her late teens or twenties in good health. CDR3 in amino acids: CASSLASGDYGYTF. The CDR3 DNA follows: TGTGCCAGCAGCTTGGCTTCCGGGGACTATGGCTACACCTTC.